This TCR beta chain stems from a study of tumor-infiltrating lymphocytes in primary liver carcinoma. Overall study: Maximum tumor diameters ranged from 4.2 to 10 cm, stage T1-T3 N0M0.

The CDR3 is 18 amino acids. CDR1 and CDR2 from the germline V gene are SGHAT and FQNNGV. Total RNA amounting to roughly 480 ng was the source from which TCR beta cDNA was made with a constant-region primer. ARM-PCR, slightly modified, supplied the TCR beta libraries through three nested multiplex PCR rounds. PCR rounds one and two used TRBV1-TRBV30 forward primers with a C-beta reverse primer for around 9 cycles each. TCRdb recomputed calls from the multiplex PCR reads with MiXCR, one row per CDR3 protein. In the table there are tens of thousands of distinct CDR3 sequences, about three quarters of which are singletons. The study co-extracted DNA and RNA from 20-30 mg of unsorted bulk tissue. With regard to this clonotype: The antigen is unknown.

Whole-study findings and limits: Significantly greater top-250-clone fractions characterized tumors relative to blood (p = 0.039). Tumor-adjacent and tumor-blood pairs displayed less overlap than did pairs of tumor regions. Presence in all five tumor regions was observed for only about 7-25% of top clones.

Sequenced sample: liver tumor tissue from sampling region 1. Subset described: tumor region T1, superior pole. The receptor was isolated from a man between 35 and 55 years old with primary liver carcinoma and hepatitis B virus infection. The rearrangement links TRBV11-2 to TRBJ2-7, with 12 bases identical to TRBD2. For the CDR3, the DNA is TGTGTCGGCAGCTTATCCGTTGGGCTAGCGGGAGGGGTGTACGAGCAGTACTTC. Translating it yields CVGSLSVGLAGGVYEQYF.